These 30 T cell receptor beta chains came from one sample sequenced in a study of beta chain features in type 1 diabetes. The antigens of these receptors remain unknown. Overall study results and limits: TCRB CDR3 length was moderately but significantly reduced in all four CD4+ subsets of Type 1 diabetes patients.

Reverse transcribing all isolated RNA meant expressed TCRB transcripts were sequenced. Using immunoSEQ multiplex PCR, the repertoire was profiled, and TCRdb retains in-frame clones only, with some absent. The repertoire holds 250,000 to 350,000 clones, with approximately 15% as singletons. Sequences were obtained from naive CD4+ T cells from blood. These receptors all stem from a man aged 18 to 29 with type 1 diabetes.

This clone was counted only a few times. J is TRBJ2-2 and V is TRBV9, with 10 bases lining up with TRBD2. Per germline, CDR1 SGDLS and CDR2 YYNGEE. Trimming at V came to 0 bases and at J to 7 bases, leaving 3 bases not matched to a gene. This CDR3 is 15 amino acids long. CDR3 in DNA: TGTGCCAGCAGCGTAGTTATAGCGGGAGGCGGGGAGCTGTTTTTT. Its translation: CASSVVIAGGGELFF.

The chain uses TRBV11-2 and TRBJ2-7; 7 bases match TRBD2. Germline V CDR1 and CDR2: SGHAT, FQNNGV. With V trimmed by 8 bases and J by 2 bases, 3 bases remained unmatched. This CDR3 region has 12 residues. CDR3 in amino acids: CASGGVPYEQYF. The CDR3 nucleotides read TGTGCCAGCGGGGGGGTTCCCTACGAGCAGTACTTC.

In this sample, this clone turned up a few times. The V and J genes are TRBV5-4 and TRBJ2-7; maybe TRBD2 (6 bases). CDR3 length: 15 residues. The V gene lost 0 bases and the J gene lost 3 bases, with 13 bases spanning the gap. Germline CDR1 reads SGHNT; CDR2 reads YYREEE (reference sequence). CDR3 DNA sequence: TGTGCCAGCAGCTTGGAGGCAGGGAGGATCTACGAGCAGTACTTC. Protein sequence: CASSLEAGRIYEQYF.

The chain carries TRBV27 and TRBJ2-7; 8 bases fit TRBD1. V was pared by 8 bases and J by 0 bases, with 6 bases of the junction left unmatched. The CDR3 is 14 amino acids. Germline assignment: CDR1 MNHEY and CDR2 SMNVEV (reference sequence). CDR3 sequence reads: CASHGTGGSYEQYF. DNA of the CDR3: TGTGCCAGCCACGGGACAGGCGGCTCCTACGAGCAGTACTTC.

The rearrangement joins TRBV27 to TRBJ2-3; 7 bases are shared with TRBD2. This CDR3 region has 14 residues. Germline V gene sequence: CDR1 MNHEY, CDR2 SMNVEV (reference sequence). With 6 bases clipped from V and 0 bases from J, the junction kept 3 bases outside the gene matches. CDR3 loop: CASREAGSTDTQYF. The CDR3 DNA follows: TGTGCCAGCAGGGAAGCGGGAAGCACAGATACGCAGTATTTT.

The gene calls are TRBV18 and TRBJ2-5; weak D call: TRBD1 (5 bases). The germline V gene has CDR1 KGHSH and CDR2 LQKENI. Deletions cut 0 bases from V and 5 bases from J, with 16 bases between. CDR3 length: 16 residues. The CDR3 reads CASSPPQGRYSETQYF. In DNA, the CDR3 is TGTGCCAGCTCACCACCCCAGGGCCGATACTCCGAGACCCAGTACTTC.

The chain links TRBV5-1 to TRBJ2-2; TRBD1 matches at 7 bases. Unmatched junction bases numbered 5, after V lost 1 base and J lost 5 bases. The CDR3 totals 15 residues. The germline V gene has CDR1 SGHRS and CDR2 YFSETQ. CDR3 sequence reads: CASSLIETGTGELFF. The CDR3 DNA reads TGCGCCAGCAGCTTGATTGAGACAGGGACCGGGGAGCTGTTTTTT. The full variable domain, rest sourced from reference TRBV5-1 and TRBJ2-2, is KAGVTQTPRYLIKTRGQQVTLSCSPISGHRSVSWYQQTPGQGLQFLFEYFSETQRNKGNFPGRFSGRQFSNSRSEMNVSTLELGDSALYLCASSLIETGTGELFFGEGSRLTVL.

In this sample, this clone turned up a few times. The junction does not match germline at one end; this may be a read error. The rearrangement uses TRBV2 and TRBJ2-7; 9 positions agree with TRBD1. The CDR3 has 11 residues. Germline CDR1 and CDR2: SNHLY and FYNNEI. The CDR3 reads CASNPTGTGLF. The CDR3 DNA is TGTGCCAGCAATCCGACCGGGACAGGGCTTTTC.

CDR3 region: CASSPRPDNTDTQYF. DNA of the CDR3: TGCGCCAGCAGCCCGCGCCCAGACAACACAGATACGCAGTATTTT. The V gene is TRBV5-1, the J gene TRBJ2-3; no firm D call. CDR1 is SGHRS, CDR2 YFSETQ, per germline. Trimming shortened V by 4 bases and J by 2 bases, and 14 bases separated the two germline ends. The CDR3 length is 15 residues.

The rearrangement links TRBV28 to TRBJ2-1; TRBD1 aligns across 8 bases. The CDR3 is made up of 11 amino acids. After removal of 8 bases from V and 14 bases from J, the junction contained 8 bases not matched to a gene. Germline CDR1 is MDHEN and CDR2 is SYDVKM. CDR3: CASSLEGQEFF. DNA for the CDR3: TGTGCCAGCTCCTTGGAGGGACAGGAGTTCTTC.

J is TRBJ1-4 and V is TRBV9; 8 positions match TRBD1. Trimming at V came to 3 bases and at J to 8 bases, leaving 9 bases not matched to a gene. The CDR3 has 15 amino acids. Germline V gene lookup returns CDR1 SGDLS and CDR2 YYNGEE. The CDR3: CASSGPGQGWEKLFF. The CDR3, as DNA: TGTGCCAGCAGCGGCCCCGGACAGGGCTGGGAAAAACTGTTTTTT.

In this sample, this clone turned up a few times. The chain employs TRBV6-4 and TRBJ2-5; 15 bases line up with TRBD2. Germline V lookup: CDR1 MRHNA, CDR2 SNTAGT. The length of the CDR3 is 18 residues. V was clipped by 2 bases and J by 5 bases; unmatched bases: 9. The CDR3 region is CASSDPRTSGGARETQYF. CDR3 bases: TGTGCCAGCAGTGACCCGAGGACTAGCGGGGGGGCTCGGGAGACCCAGTACTTC.

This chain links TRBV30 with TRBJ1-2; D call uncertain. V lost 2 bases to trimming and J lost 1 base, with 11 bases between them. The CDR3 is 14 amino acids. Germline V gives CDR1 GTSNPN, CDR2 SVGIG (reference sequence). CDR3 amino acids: CAWSLGGSNYGYTF. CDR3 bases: TGTGCCTGGAGTCTCGGAGGCAGTAACTATGGCTACACCTTC.

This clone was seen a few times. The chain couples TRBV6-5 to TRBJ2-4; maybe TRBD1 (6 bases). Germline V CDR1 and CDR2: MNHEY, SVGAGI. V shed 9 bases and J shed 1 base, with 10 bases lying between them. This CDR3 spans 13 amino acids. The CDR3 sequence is CASRQGAKNIQYF. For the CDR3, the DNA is TGTGCCAGTCGTCAGGGGGCCAAAAACATTCAGTACTTC.

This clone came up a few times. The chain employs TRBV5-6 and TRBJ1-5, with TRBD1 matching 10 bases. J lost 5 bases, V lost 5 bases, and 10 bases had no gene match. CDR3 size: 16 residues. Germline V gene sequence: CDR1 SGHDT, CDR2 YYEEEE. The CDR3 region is CASSPTPGTGDQPQHF. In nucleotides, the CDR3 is TGTGCCAGCAGTCCGACCCCCGGGACAGGGGATCAGCCCCAGCATTTT.

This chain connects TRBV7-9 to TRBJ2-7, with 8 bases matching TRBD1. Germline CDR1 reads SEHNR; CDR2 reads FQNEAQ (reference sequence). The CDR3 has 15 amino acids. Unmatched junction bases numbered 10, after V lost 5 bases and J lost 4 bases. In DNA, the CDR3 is TGTGCCAGCAGCCCCCCCGCCAGGGGGCCGTACGAGCAGTACTTC. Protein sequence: CASSPPARGPYEQYF.

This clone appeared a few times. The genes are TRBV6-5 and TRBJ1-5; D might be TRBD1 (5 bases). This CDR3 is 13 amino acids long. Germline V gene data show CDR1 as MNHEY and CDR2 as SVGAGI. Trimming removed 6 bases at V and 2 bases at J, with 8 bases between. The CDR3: CASSPQGNQPQHF. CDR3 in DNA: TGTGCCAGCAGCCCACAGGGCAATCAGCCCCAGCATTTT.

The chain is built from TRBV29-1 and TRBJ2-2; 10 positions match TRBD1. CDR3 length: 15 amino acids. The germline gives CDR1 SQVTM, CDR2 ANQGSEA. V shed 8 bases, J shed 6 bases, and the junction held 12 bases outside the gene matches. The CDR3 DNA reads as TGCAGCTTTATGGTCCGGGACAGGGGATCCGGGGAGCTGTTTTTT. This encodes CSFMVRDRGSGELFF.

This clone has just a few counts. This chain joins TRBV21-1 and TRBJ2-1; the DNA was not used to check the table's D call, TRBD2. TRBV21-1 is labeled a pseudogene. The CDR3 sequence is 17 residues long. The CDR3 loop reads CASSVPKAGGQYNEQFF. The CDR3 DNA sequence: TGTGCCAGCAGCGTACCGAAAGCGGGAGGCCAATACAATGAGCAGTTCTTC.

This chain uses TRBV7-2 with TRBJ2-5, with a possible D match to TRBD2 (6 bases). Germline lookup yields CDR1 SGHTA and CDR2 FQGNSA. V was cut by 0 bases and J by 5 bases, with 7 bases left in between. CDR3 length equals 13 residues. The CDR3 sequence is CASSLALAETQYF. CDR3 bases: TGTGCCAGCAGCTTAGCTCTAGCGGAGACCCAGTACTTC.

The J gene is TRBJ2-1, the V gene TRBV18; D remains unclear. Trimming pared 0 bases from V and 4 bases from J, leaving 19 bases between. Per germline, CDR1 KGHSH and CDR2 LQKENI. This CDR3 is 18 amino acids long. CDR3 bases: TGTGCCAGCTCACCACCGATCAGGCTCAGGCAGGCATACAATGAGCAGTTCTTC. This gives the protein CASSPPIRLRQAYNEQFF. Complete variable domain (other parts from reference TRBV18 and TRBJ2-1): NAGVMQNPRHLVRRRGQEARLRCSPMKGHSHVYWYRQLPEEGLKFMVYLQKENIIDESGMPKERFSAEFPKEGPSILRIQQVVRGDSAAYFCASSPPIRLRQAYNEQFFGPGTRLTVL.

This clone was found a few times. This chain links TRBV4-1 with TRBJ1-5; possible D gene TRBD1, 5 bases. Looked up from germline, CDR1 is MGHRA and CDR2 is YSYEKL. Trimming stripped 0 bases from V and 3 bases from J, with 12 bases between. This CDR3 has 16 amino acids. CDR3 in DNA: TGCGCCAGCAGCCAAGATCTTTCCAGGGACAATCAGCCCCAGCATTTT. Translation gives CASSQDLSRDNQPQHF.

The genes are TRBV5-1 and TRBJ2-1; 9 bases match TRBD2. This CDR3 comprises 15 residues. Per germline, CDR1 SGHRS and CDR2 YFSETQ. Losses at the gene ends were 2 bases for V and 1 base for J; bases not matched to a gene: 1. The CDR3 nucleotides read TGCGCCAGCAGCTTTCTAGCGGGGTCCTACAATGAGCAGTTCTTC. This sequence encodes CASSFLAGSYNEQFF. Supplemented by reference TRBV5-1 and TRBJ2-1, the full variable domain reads KAGVTQTPRYLIKTRGQQVTLSCSPISGHRSVSWYQQTPGQGLQFLFEYFSETQRNKGNFPGRFSGRQFSNSRSEMNVSTLELGDSALYLCASSFLAGSYNEQFFGPGTRLTVL.

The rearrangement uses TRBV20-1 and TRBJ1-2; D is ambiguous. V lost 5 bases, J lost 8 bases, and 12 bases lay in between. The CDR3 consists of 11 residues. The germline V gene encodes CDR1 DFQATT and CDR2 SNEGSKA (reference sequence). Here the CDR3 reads CSAEVELGYTF. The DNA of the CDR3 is TGCAGTGCTGAGGTAGAATTGGGCTACACCTTC.

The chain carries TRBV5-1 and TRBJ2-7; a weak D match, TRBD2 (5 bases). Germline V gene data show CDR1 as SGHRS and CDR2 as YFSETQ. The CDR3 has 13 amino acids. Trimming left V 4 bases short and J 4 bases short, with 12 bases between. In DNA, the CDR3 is TGCGCCAGCAGCCTCGAAGGAGGATACGAGCAGTACTTC. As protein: CASSLEGGYEQYF.

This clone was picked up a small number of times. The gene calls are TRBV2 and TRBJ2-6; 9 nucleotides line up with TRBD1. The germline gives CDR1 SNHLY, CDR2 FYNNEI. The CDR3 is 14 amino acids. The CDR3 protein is CAGTGNSGANVLTF. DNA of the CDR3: TGTGCAGGGACAGGGAACTCCGGGGCCAACGTCCTGACTTTC.

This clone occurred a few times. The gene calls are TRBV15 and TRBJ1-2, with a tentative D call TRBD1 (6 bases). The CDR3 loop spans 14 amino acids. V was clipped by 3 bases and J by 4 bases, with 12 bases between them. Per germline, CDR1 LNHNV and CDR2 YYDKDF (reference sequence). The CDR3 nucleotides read TGTGCCACCAGCAGCCCAGGGGCGACCTATGGCTACACCTTC. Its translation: CATSSPGATYGYTF.

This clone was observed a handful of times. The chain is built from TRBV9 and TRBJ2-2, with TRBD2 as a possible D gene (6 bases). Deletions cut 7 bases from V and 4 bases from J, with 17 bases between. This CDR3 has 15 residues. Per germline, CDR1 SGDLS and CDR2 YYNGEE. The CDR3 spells CASGTGLSITGELFF. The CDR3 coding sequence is TGTGCCAGCGGAACGGGACTCAGCATCACCGGGGAGCTGTTTTTT.

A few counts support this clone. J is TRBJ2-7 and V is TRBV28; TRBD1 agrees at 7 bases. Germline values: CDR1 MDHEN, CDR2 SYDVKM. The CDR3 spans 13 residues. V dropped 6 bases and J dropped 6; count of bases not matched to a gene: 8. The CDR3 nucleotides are TGTGCCAGCAGAGCAGGGGGTTTGGGCGAGCAGTACTTC. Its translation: CASRAGGLGEQYF.

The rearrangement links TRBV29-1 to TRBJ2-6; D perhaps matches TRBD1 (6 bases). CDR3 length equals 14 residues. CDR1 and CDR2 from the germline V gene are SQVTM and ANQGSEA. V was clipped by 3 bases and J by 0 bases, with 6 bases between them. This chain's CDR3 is CSVEDSSGANVLTF. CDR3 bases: TGCAGCGTTGAGGACAGCTCTGGGGCCAACGTCCTGACTTTC.